A selection of T cell receptor beta chains follows, all from one sample in a study of shared clonotypes between healthy human individuals. Only in-frame clones appear in the TCRdb table, and some are missing; sequencing was by immunoSEQ multiplex PCR. This sample carries millions of clones, about 92% of them seen once, and the ten largest clones take roughly 1.7%. The sequencing sample was made of naive CD8+ T cells from PBMCs. The receptors were gathered from a man between 18 and 35 years old in good health. Some clones in this sample may be carry-over from other donors' samples. Both conserved end residues are part of each CDR3. The D gene is left open where the match is weak. Size tells how often a clone was seen (once, few, many) or the class of an expanded clone, and some rows leave it out.

J gene,D gene,V gene,clone size,CDR3 DNA,CDR3 protein
TRBJ1-1,NA,TRBV6-1,NA,TGTGCCAGCAGTGAGCCCGTCGGCAGAGCTGAAGCTTTCTTT,CASSEPVGRAEAFF
TRBJ1-1,TRBD1,TRBV28,NA,TGTGCCAGCAGTCCCGGACAGGTAAATTGGAACACTGAAGCTTTCTTT,CASSPGQVNWNTEAFF
TRBJ1-4,TRBD1,TRBV9,once,TGTGCCAGCAGCGTTGGACAGGTTAATGAAAAACTGTTTTTT,CASSVGQVNEKLFF
TRBJ2-3,TRBD1,TRBV7-9,NA,TGTGCCAGCAGCGACCGGGACAGGGGGACAGATACGCAGTATTTT,CASSDRDRGTDTQYF
TRBJ2-7,NA,TRBV7-9,NA,TGTGCCAGCACCCGCGGGCTGCAGCAGTACTTC,CASTRGLQQYF
TRBJ2-3,NA,TRBV4-1,NA,TGCGCCAGCAGCCAAGTTCTCGTTGGAGATACGCAGTATTTT,CASSQVLVGDTQYF
TRBJ2-7,TRBD2,TRBV27,NA,TGTGCCACCAGTGGGCTAGCGGGAGAAAGGTCCTACGAGCAGTACTTC,CATSGLAGERSYEQYF
TRBJ1-1,TRBD1,TRBV28,once,TGTGCCAGCAGTTCGGACAGGGTTAAGAACACTGAAGCTTTCTTT,CASSSDRVKNTEAFF
TRBJ2-3,TRBD1,TRBV5-6,once,TGTGCCAGCAGCTCGATGGACAGGGGATTCACAGATACGCAGTATTTT,CASSSMDRGFTDTQYF
TRBJ2-7,NA,TRBV29-1,NA,TGCAGCGTATGGGACCGGCCCTACGAGCAGTACTTC,CSVWDRPYEQYF
TRBJ2-7,NA,TRBV25-1,NA,TGTGCCAGCAGCGTACCCGGGGTGTTTGGCGAGCAGTACTTC,CASSVPGVFGEQYF
TRBJ2-7,NA,TRBV10-3,NA,TGTGCCATCAGTGATGTCCTAGGGGGAAGAGAGGAGCAGTACTTC,CAISDVLGGREEQYF
TRBJ2-3,TRBD2,TRBV4-1,NA,TGCGCCAGCAGCCAAGTCTTTCGGAGCGGGAGGGCAGATACGCAGTATTTT,CASSQVFRSGRADTQYF
TRBJ1-1,NA,TRBV5-8,NA,TGTGCCAGCAGCTTTAAACGGGCACCGCAGGGAGTAAGGACTGAAGCTTTCTTT,CASSFKRAPQGVRTEAFF
TRBJ2-2,NA,TRBV11-2,NA,TGTGCCAGCAGCTTCCCCAGGGGCGCCAACCTTAACACCGGGGAGCTGTTTTTT,CASSFPRGANLNTGELFF
TRBJ1-5,NA,TRBV30,NA,TGTGCCTGGAGTGTACCCCCGGCGGACCAGCCCCAGCATTTT,CAWSVPPADQPQHF
TRBJ2-1,NA,TRBV6-4,NA,TGTGCCAGCAGTGAGGGCGAGAATGAGCAGTTCTTC,CASSEGENEQFF
TRBJ1-5,TRBD1,TRBV27,NA,TGTGCCACCCGAGGACAGGGGGTTAATCAGCCCCAGCATTTT,CATRGQGVNQPQHF
TRBJ2-7,NA,TRBV28,NA,TGTGCCAGCAGACTTGGGACGGCCCTTACCTACGAGCAGTACTTC,CASRLGTALTYEQYF
TRBJ2-3,NA,TRBV7-3,NA,TGTGCCAGCAGCTCGGACGGGGGTGGCACAGATACGCAGTATTTT,CASSSDGGGTDTQYF
TRBJ2-3,TRBD1,TRBV7-3,NA,TGTGCCAGCAGCTTAATAGGCACAGGGGGCGCAGAAAACACGCAGTATTTT,CASSLIGTGGAENTQYF
TRBJ2-7,NA,TRBV7-2,NA,TGTGCCAGCAGCTTAACCCCCCCGGCAGGTAGCTCCTACGAGCAGTACTTC,CASSLTPPAGSSYEQYF
TRBJ2-7,NA,TRBV7-9,NA,TGTGCCAGCAGCTTAGAACTGAACGAGCAGTACTTC,CASSLELNEQYF
TRBJ2-5,TRBD2,TRBV15,NA,TGTGCCACCAGCGGACGGCCGGGACTAGCGGGAGAGACCCAGTACTTC,CATSGRPGLAGETQYF
TRBJ2-7,NA,TRBV5-4,NA,TGTGCCAGCAGCTGGGATCCAGGTTACGAGCAGTACTTC,CASSWDPGYEQYF
TRBJ1-1,NA,TRBV7-6,NA,TGTGCCAGCAGCAACAGACGCCGGGGGGACACTGAAGCTTTCTTT,CASSNRRRGDTEAFF
TRBJ1-1,NA,TRBV15,NA,TGTGCCACCAGCAGAGATGAAGAGATGAACACTGAAGCTTTCTTT,CATSRDEEMNTEAFF
TRBJ2-7,TRBD1,TRBV7-9,NA,TGTGCCAGCAGCTTAAGCGACAGGGGAAGCTCCTACGAGCAGTACTTC,CASSLSDRGSSYEQYF
TRBJ2-7,TRBD1,TRBV9,NA,TGTGCCAGCAGTCAGGGGGCGCTGGACGAGCAGTACTTC,CASSQGALDEQYF
TRBJ2-7,NA,TRBV27,NA,TGTGCCAGCAGTTCTACCGTAAAGACCCTTGACGAGCAGTACTTC,CASSSTVKTLDEQYF
TRBJ2-7,NA,TRBV5-3,NA,TGTGCCAGAAGCCCCCCGGGTTCGGGGGTCTCCTACGAGCAGTACTTC,CARSPPGSGVSYEQYF
TRBJ2-7,TRBD2,TRBV7-7,NA,TGTGCCAGCAGCTTAGGTGCGGGGGGCGAGCAGTACTTC,CASSLGAGGEQYF
TRBJ1-1,NA,TRBV4-3,NA,TGCGCCAGCAGCCAAGATCGGGTAGGGCGGGGGACTGAAGCTTTCTTT,CASSQDRVGRGTEAFF
TRBJ2-7,NA,TRBV6-6,once,TGTGCCAGCAGCCTTAGTCTCGAGCAGTACTTC,CASSLSLEQYF
TRBJ1-5,NA,TRBV7-9,once,TGTGCCAGCAGCAGCGGGGGGGACCGGAGGTGGCCCCAGCATTTT,CASSSGGDRRWPQHF
TRBJ2-2,NA,TRBV13,few,TGTGCCAGCAGCTTATCTAGCGGGGAGCTGTTTTTT,CASSLSSGELFF
TRBJ1-5,TRBD1,TRBV6-6,once,TGTGCCAGCAGCGGGGACAGGGTGAACAATCAGCCCCAGCATTTT,CASSGDRVNNQPQHF
TRBJ1-1,TRBD1,TRBV11-2,few,TGTGCCAGCAGCCCAAAACCGACAGGGGGCTCTGAAGCTTTCTTT,CASSPKPTGGSEAFF
TRBJ1-4,NA,TRBV7-9,NA,TGTGCCAGCAGCTCCCCAACCCAGGGAGAGGAGGAAAAACTGTTTTTT,CASSSPTQGEEEKLFF
TRBJ1-3,NA,TRBV9,NA,TGTGCCAGCAGCGCCTTCGACGGAGCTGGAAACACCATATATTTT,CASSAFDGAGNTIYF
TRBJ2-5,NA,TRBV9,NA,TGTGCCAGCAGCTCCTCAGGGCGTGAAGAGACCCAGTACTTC,CASSSSGREETQYF
TRBJ2-5,NA,TRBV29-1,NA,TGCAGCGTTGAAGGGGGGGCCTCCCAAGAGACCCAGTACTTC,CSVEGGASQETQYF
TRBJ1-1,NA,TRBV7-9,NA,TGTGCCAGCAGCTGGACTGAAGAAGCTTTCTTT,CASSWTEEAFF
TRBJ2-2,NA,TRBV9,NA,TGTGCCAGCAGCGTAGGAAGCGCTAACTTCGCGAACACCGGGGAGCTGTTTTTT,CASSVGSANFANTGELFF
TRBJ2-7,NA,TRBV7-2,NA,TGTGCCAGCAGCGCACGGGGAGCCTCCTACGAGCAGTACTTC,CASSARGASYEQYF
TRBJ1-1,NA,TRBV19,NA,TGTGCCAGTAGTATATCGGGACCCGTGGGCACTGAAGCTTTCTTT,CASSISGPVGTEAFF
TRBJ1-5,NA,TRBV7-2,NA,TGTGCCAGCAGCTTAATTGGATATAGCAATCAGCCCCAGCATTTT,CASSLIGYSNQPQHF
TRBJ2-5,NA,TRBV28,once,TGTGCCAGCAGTTTACCCAAAGAGACCCAGTACTTC,CASSLPKETQYF
TRBJ2-7,TRBD1,TRBV27,few,TGTGCCAGCAGCCCCGGGACAGGGAGCTCCTACGAGCAGTACTTC,CASSPGTGSSYEQYF
TRBJ1-1,TRBD1,TRBV10-3,NA,TGTGCCATCAGAACGACAGGGGCCCTCACTGAAGCTTTCTTT,CAIRTTGALTEAFF
TRBJ1-1,NA,TRBV11-3,NA,TGTGCCAGCAGCTTACGTGCGAACACTGAAGCTTTCTTT,CASSLRANTEAFF
TRBJ2-1,NA,TRBV7-9,NA,TGTGCCAGCAGCTCCATGTACAATGAGCAGTTCTTC,CASSSMYNEQFF
TRBJ2-1,NA,TRBV5-4,NA,TGTGCCAGCAGCTCTATGGGGGGAACGCCCATCCATGAGCAGTTCTTC,CASSSMGGTPIHEQFF